These 19 T cell receptor beta chains came from one sample sequenced in a study of shared T cell receptors in the human thymus. Sequencing used immunoSEQ multiplex PCR; TCRdb keeps in-frame clones, though not all of them. Of about 500,000 clones detected, around 78% appear once; the ten largest clones hold about 0.013%. These data also featured in a second study, about human thymus T cells.

The sequenced sample consisted of thymocytes. These receptors came from a boy in the first two years of life with a congenital heart defect.

This chain joins TRBV30 and TRBJ1-2, with 7 bases matching TRBD1. Germline-derived CDR1 and CDR2 are GTSNPN and SVGIG (reference sequence). The CDR3 is 16 residues long. The V gene end was trimmed by 4 bases and the J gene end by 3 bases; junction bases not matched to a gene: 14. This CDR3 reads CAWIAVTGPLDYGYTF. Written as DNA, the CDR3 is TGTGCCTGGATAGCGGTGACAGGGCCTCTTGACTATGGCTACACCTTC.

The chain carries TRBV4-3 and TRBJ1-2; D may be TRBD1 (5 bases). The V and J ends lost 0 bases and 4 bases respectively, with 24 bases between them. Germline V lookup: CDR1 LGHNA, CDR2 YSLEER. This CDR3 comprises 19 residues. DNA of the CDR3: TGCGCCAGCAGCCAAGATGGAAAGGACACTCGGGCCTCTAGCTATGGCTACACCTTC. It yields the protein CASSQDGKDTRASSYGYTF.

This clone was picked up one time. The genes are TRBV27 and TRBJ2-1; TRBD1 is a possible D gene (7 bases). Trimming cost V 5 bases and J 5 bases, with 10 bases left between them. Germline CDR1 MNHEY, CDR2 SMNVEV (reference sequence). CDR3 length equals 13 residues. CDR3 loop: CASSGGTDNEQFF. The CDR3 nucleotides read TGTGCCAGCAGTGGGGGGACAGACAATGAGCAGTTCTTC.

The chain links TRBV29-1 to TRBJ2-1, with 7 bases matching TRBD1. This CDR3 is built from 14 residues. Germline CDR1 is SQVTM and CDR2 is ANQGSEA. V lost 2 bases to trimming and J lost 8 bases; unmatched junction nucleotides: 9. CDR3 coding DNA: TGCAGCGTTGAATGCCTAGACAGGGACGATGAGCAGTTCTTC. This codes for CSVECLDRDDEQFF.

This chain links TRBV4-3 with TRBJ1-3, with D tentatively TRBD1 (6 bases). CDR1 LGHNA and CDR2 YSLEER come from the germline V gene. Trimming removed 1 base from V and 3 bases from J, with 10 bases in between. CDR3 length: 15 residues. The CDR3 reads CASSQGGGHGNTIYF. The CDR3 region has the DNA TGCGCCAGCAGCCAAGGGGGGGGACATGGAAACACCATATATTTT.

The chain carries TRBV27 and TRBJ1-5, with 11 bases fitting TRBD1. Trimming took 8 bases from V and 0 from J; bases not matched to a gene: 12. CDR1 is MNHEY, CDR2 SMNVEV, per germline (reference sequence). CDR3 size: 18 residues. For the CDR3, the DNA is TGTGCCAGCTGCTCGACCCGGGACAGGGGGATTAGCAATCAGCCCCAGCATTTT. As protein: CASCSTRDRGISNQPQHF.

V usage is TRBV2 and J usage is TRBJ2-7, with 11 positions matching TRBD2. Germline loops: CDR1 SNHLY, CDR2 FYNNEI. V lost 4 bases to trimming and J lost 4 bases; unmatched junction nucleotides: 3. The CDR3 consists of 14 residues. The CDR3, as DNA: TGTGCCAGCAGTGCGACTAGCGGGGCGTACGAGCAGTACTTC. This codes for CASSATSGAYEQYF.

CDR3 nucleotide sequence: TGTGCCAGCAGGGGGGGGCGAAAAGAGACCCAGTACTTC. Protein sequence: CASRGGRKETQYF. J is TRBJ2-5 and V is TRBV5-6; D may be TRBD2 (7 bases). Germline assignment: CDR1 SGHDT and CDR2 YYEEEE. The CDR3 extends over 13 amino acids. V was shortened by 5 bases and J by 3 bases, with 11 bases between the two germline ends.

The chain couples TRBV6-1 to TRBJ2-2; D uncertain. The length of the CDR3 is 14 residues. Germline V gives CDR1 MNHNS, CDR2 SASEGT. The V and J ends lost 1 base and 6 bases respectively, with 9 bases between them. The chain's CDR3 is CASSEGQAAGELFF. Written as DNA, the CDR3 is TGTGCCAGCAGTGAAGGGCAGGCCGCCGGGGAGCTGTTTTTT.

V gene TRBV10-2 combines with J gene TRBJ1-1; no definite D call. The CDR3 has 12 amino acids. V was cut by 3 bases and J by 7 bases, with 9 bases left in between. CDR1 is WSHSY and CDR2 is SAAADI in the germline V gene. The CDR3 nucleotides read TGCGCCAGCAGTGAATCGGGGTTTGAAGCTTTCTTT. Translation gives CASSESGFEAFF.

The chain joins TRBV4-1 to TRBJ2-7; 9 positions match TRBD2. Germline V gives CDR1 MGHRA, CDR2 YSYEKL. The CDR3 is 20 amino acids. V shed 4 bases, J shed 2 bases, and the junction held 21 bases outside the gene matches. The CDR3 region is CASSPGGMGPPLAGTYEQYF. CDR3 DNA: TGCGCCAGCAGCCCCGGGGGCATGGGTCCACCTCTAGCGGGAACCTACGAGCAGTACTTC.

The chain recombines TRBV11-3 with TRBJ2-7; possible D gene TRBD1, 5 bases. V was clipped by 5 bases and J by 4 bases, with 12 bases between them. The germline V gene encodes CDR1 SGHNT and CDR2 YENEEA. CDR3 length: 13 amino acids. The CDR3: CASSRRRGYEQYF. In DNA, the CDR3 is TGTGCCAGCAGCCGCCGTAGGGGATACGAGCAGTACTTC.

The chain is built from TRBV4-1 and TRBJ1-4; D possibly corresponds to TRBD1 (6 bases). CDR3 length equals 15 residues. Germline-derived CDR1 and CDR2 are MGHRA and YSYEKL. V lost 0 bases and J lost 7, with 12 bases in between. CDR3 in amino acids: CASSQDGRGSEKLFF. CDR3 bases: TGCGCCAGCAGCCAAGATGGCAGGGGCAGTGAAAAACTGTTTTTT.

The rearrangement links TRBV29-1 to TRBJ1-1; maybe TRBD1 (6 bases). Trimming removed 7 bases at V and 0 bases at J, with 12 bases between. There are 13 residues in the CDR3. In germline, CDR1 is SQVTM, CDR2 ANQGSEA. The CDR3 nucleotides read TGCAGCGGGGGGAGGGGGATGAACACTGAAGCTTTCTTT. Protein product: CSGGRGMNTEAFF.

This clone was observed once. The V and J genes are TRBV5-1 and TRBJ2-2; 7 nucleotides line up with TRBD1. V dropped 3 bases and J dropped 4; count of bases not matched to a gene: 3. CDR1 is SGHRS, CDR2 YFSETQ, per germline. The CDR3 contains 14 residues. The CDR3 sequence is CASSWGQFTGELFF. CDR3 coding DNA: TGCGCCAGCAGCTGGGGACAGTTCACCGGGGAGCTGTTTTTT.

The chain employs TRBV6-5 and TRBJ2-7; 7 positions agree with TRBD2. CDR1 is MNHEY, CDR2 SVGAGI, per germline. CDR3 size: 16 residues. Trimming at V came to 0 bases and at J to 3 bases, leaving 8 bases not matched to a gene. The CDR3 nucleotides read TGTGCCAGCAGTTACTCCCCATGCGCGGGGGACTACGAGCAGTACTTC. It is translated as CASSYSPCAGDYEQYF.

The chain joins TRBV12-5 to TRBJ1-1; the D gene is possibly TRBD1 (5 bases). In germline, CDR1 is LGHNT, CDR2 FRNRAP. V lost 9 bases and J 4 bases, leaving 18 bases between the germline ends. The length of the CDR3 is 14 residues. The chain's CDR3 is CASPGPGKSTEAFF. CDR3 nucleotide sequence: TGTGCTAGCCCGGGCCCAGGGAAGAGCACTGAAGCTTTCTTT.

V gene TRBV4-3 combines with J gene TRBJ1-2; D uncertain. This CDR3 region has 16 residues. Germline values: CDR1 LGHNA, CDR2 YSLEER. Trimming left V 5 bases short and J 5 bases short, with 21 bases between. The CDR3 nucleotides are TGCGCCAGCAGCACCCGGGAGACGGATGGTCGTTATGGCTACACCTTC. Amino acids: CASSTRETDGRYGYTF.

V is TRBV27 and J is TRBJ1-2; D is unresolved. Germline V gene lookup returns CDR1 MNHEY and CDR2 SMNVEV (reference sequence). The CDR3 is made up of 15 amino acids. V was clipped by 0 bases and J by 4 bases, with 12 bases between them. CDR3 residues: CASSLSTATPYGYTF. The CDR3 nucleotides are TGTGCCAGCAGTTTATCCACAGCAACTCCCTATGGCTACACCTTC.